This T cell receptor (beta chain) was captured in a study of CD8 T cells in ankylosing spondylitis. General study points: About 8 highly homologous variants made up a TCR beta motif, and this motif appeared characteristic of ankylosing spondylitis blood. Matched synovial fluid from ankylosing spondylitis patients was reported to be enriched for disease-linked clones.

The CDR3 sequence is 14 residues long. Germline assignment: CDR1 SGHRS and CDR2 YFSETQ. With 4 bases clipped from V and 8 bases from J, the junction kept 8 bases outside the gene matches. TCRdb re-called the 5' RACE reads with MiXCR, one entry per CDR3 protein. The sample shows about 840,000 distinct CDR3 sequences, approximately 12% of them seen only once. This clonotype has a count of ten or more. The antigen remains undetermined. The rearrangement uses TRBV5-1 and TRBJ2-1; 8 bases match TRBD2. The sequencing input was blood, either unsorted or a sorted T cell fraction (not recorded which). This sequence was found in a male donor with ankylosing spondylitis. The CDR3 sequence is CASSIRSGTDEQFF. The CDR3 bases are TGCGCCAGCAGCATCCGTAGCGGGACGGATGAGCAGTTCTTC.